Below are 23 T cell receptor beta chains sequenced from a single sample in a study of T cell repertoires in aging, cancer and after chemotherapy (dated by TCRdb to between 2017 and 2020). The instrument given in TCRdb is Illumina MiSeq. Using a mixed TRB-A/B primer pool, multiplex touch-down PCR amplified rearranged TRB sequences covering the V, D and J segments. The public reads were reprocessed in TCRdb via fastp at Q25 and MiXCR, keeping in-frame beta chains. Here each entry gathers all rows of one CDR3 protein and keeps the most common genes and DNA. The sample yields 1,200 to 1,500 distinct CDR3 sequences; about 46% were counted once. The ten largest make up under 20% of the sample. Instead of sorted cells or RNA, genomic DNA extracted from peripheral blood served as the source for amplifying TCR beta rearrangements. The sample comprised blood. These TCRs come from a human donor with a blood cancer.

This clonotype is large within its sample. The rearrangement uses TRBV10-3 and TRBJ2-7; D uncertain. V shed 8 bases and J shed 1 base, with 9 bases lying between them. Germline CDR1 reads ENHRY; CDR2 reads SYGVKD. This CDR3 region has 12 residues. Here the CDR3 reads CAIEGQSYEQYF. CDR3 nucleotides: TGTGCCATCGAAGGGCAGTCCTACGAGCAGTACTTC.

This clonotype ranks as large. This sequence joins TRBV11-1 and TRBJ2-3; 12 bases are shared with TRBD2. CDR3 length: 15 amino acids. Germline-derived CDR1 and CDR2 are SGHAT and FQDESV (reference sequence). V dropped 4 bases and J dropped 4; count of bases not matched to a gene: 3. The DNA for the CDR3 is TGTGCCAGCAGCTCTCTAGCGGGAGGGTCAGATACGCAGTATTTT. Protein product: CASSSLAGGSDTQYF.

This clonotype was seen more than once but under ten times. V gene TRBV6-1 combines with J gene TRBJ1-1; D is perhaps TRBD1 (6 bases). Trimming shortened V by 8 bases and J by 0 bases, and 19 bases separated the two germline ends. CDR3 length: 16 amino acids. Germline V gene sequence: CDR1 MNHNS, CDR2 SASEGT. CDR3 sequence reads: CASAWGAGGLNTEAFF. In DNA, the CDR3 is TGTGCCAGCGCTTGGGGGGCAGGTGGCTTGAACACTGAAGCTTTCTTT.

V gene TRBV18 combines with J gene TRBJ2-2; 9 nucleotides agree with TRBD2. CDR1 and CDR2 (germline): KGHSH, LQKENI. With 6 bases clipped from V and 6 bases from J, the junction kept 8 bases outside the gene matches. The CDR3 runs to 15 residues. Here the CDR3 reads CASSSSGSASGELFF. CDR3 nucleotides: TGTGCCAGCTCCAGTAGCGGGAGTGCGTCCGGGGAGCTGTTTTTT. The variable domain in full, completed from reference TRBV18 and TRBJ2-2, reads NAGVMQNPRHLVRRRGQEARLRCSPMKGHSHVYWYRQLPEEGLKFMVYLQKENIIDESGMPKERFSAEFPKEGPSILRIQQVVRGDSAAYFCASSSSGSASGELFFGEGSRLTVL.

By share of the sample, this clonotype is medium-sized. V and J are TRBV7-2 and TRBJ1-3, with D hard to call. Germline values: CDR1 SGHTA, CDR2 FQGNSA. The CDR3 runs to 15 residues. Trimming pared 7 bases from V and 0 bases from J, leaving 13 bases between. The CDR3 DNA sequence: TGTGCCAGCACCCCTGGTCCCAACTCTGGAAACACCATATATTTT. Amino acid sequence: CASTPGPNSGNTIYF.

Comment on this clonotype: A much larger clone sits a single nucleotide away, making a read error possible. In DNA, the CDR3 is TGCGCCAGCAGCCAAGATTGGCAGGTAACCTACGAGCAGTTCTTC. Translating it yields CASSQDWQVTYEQFF. The chain links TRBV4-2 to TRBJ2-1; D ambiguous. Germline CDR1 reads LGHNA; CDR2 reads YNFKEQ. The CDR3 consists of 15 residues.

CDR3 coding DNA: TGTGCCAGTAGTATGGGGCAGTATCAGCCCCAGCATTTT. It is translated as CASSMGQYQPQHF. This sequence joins TRBV19 and TRBJ1-5, with D maybe TRBD1 (5 bases). Trimming removed 3 bases at V and 5 bases at J, with 8 bases between. The CDR3 loop spans 13 amino acids. Germline loops: CDR1 LNHDA, CDR2 SQIVND (reference sequence).

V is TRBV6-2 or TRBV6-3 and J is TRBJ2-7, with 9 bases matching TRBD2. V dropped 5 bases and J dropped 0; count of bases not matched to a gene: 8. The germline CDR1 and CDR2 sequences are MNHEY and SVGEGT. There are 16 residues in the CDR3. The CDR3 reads CASSEVSGSSSYEQYF. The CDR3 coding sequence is TGTGCCAGCAGTGAAGTTAGCGGGAGCTCCTCCTACGAGCAGTACTTC.

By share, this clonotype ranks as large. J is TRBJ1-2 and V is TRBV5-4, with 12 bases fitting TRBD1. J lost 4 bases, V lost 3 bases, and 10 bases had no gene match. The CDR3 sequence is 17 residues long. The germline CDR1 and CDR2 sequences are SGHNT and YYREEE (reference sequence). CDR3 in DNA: TGTGCCAGCAGCTCTCGGGACAGGGGGCGCTTGGGCTATGGCTACACCTTC. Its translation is CASSSRDRGRLGYGYTF. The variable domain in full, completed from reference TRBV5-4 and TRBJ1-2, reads ETGVTQSPTHLIKTRGQQVTLRCSSQSGHNTVSWYQQALGQGPQFIFQYYREEENGRGNFPPRFSGLQFPNYSSELNVNALELDDSALYLCASSSRDRGRLGYGYTFGSGTRLTVV.

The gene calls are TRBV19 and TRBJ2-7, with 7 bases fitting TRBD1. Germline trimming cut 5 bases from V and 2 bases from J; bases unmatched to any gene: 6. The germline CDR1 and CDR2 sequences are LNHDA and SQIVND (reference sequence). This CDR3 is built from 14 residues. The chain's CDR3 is CASSSRDSPYEQYF. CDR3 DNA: TGTGCCAGTAGTTCCAGGGACAGTCCCTACGAGCAGTACTTC. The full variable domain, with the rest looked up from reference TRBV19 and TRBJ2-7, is DGGITQSPKYLFRKEGQNVTLSCEQNLNHDAMYWYRQDPGQGLRLIYYSQIVNDFQKGDIAEGYSVSREKKESFPLTVTSAQKNPTAFYLCASSSRDSPYEQYFGPGTRLTVT.

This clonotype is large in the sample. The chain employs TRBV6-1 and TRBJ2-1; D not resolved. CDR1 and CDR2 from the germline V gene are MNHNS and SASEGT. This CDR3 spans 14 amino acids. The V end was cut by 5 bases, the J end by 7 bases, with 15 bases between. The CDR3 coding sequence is TGTGCCAGCAGTAGAGATGGGGATTTGAATGAGCAGTTCTTC. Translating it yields CASSRDGDLNEQFF.

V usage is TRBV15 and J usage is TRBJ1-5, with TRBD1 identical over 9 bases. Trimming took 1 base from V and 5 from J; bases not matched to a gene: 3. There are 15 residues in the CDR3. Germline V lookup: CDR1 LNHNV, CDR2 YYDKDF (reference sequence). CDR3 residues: CATSRGDREDQPQHF. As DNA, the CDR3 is TGTGCCACCAGCAGAGGGGACAGGGAAGATCAGCCCCAGCATTTT.

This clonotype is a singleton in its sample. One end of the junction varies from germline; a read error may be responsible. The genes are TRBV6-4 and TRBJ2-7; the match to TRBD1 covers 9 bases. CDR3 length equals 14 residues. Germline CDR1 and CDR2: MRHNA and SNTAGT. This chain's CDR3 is CASSAGTGTGELYF. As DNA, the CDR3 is TGTGCCAGCAGTGCCGGGACAGGGACCGGGGAGCTGTACTTC.

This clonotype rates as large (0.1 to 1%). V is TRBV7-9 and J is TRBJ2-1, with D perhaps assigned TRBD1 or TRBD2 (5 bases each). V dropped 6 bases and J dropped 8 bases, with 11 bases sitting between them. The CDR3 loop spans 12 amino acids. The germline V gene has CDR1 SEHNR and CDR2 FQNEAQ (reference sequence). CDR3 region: CASRKGPYEQFF. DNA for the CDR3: TGTGCCAGCAGAAAGGGACCTTATGAGCAGTTCTTC. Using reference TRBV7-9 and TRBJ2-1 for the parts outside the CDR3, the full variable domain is DTGVSQNPRHKITKRGQNVTFRCDPISEHNRLYWYRQTLGQGPEFLTYFQNEAQLEKSRLLSDRFSAERPKGSFSTLEIQRTEQGDSAMYLCASRKGPYEQFFGPGTRLTVL.

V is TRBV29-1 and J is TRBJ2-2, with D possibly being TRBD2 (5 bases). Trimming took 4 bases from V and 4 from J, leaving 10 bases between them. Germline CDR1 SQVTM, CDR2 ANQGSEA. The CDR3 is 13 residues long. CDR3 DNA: TGCAGCGTTGCGGCGGGTGGCACCGGGGAGCTGTTTTTT. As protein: CSVAAGGTGELFF.

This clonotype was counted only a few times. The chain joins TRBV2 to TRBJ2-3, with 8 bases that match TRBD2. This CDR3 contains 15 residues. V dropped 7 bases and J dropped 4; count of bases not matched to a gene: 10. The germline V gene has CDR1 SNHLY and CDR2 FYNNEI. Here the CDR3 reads CASTPAGSGADTQYF. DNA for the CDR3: TGTGCCAGCACCCCCGCGGGTAGCGGGGCAGATACGCAGTATTTT.

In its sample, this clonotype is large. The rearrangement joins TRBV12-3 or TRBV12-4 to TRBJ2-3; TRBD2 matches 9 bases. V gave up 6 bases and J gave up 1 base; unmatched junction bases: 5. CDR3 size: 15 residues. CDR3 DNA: TGTGCCAGCAGGCATAGCGGGAGTGGCACAGATACGCAGTATTTT. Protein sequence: CASRHSGSGTDTQYF.

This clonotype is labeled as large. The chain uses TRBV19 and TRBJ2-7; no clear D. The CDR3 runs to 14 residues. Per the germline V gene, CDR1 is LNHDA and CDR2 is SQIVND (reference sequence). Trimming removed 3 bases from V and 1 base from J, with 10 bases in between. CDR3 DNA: TGTGCCAGTAGTATCGCACAGAAATCCTACGAGCAGTACTTC. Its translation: CASSIAQKSYEQYF.

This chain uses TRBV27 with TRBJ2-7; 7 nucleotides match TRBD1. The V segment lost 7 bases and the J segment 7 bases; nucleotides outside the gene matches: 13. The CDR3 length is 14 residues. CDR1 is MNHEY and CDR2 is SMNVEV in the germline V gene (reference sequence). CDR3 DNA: TGTGCCAGCAACCCCCCGGGACAGCTTTTGGAGCAGTACTTC. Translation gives CASNPPGQLLEQYF.

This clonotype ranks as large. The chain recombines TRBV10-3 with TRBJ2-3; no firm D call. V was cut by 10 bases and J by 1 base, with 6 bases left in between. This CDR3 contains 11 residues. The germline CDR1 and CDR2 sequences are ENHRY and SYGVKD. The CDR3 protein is CATLGTDTQYF. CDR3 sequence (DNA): TGTGCCACCCTAGGCACAGATACGCAGTATTTT.

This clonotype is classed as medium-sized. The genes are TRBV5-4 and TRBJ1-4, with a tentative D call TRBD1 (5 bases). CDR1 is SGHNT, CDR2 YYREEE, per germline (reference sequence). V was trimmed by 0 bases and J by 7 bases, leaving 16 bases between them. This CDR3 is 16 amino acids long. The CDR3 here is CASSLGIGDGGEKLFF. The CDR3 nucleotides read TGTGCCAGCAGCTTGGGGATCGGGGACGGCGGTGAAAAACTGTTTTTT.

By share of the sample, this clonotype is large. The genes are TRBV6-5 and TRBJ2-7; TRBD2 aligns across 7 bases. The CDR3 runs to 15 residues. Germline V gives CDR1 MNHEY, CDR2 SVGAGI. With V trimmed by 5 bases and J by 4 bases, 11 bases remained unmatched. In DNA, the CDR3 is TGTGCCAGCAGTCCCAAAAGTAGCGGGTCGTACGAGCAGTACTTC. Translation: CASSPKSSGSYEQYF.

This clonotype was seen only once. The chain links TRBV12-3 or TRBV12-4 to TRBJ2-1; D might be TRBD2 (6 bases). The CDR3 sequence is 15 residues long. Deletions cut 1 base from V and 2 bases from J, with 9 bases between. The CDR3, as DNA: TGTGCCAGCAGTTTAGACGGGGGACCCTACAATGAGCAGTTCTTC. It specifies CASSLDGGPYNEQFF.